This is a list of T cell receptor beta chains from one sample in a study of regulatory T cells. Profiled with immunoSEQ multiplex PCR; TCRdb holds only in-frame clones, not every one. The sample yields about 20,000 clones, more than 85% seen once. Sequencing input: CD8+ T cells sorted from blood. Receptors were obtained from a child younger than 10 with CD3G deficiency. CDR3s leave out the opening cysteine and the closing phenylalanine or tryptophan.

V: TRBV28; CDR3: ASRDRGSLVGY
V: TRBV28; CDR3: ASSPPRGPQH
V: TRBV6-1; CDR3: ASSEDRGGANVLT
V: TRBV10-3; CDR3: AISASGSGEQY
V: TRBV7-9; CDR3: ASSLGNSYEQY
V: TRBV28; CDR3: ASRDRVQDTEAF
V: TRBV28; CDR3: ASSLEGNTGELF
V: TRBV6-1; CDR3: ASSGIGVRTEAF
V: TRBV28; CDR3: ASSLGATLPSNSPLH
V: TRBV28; CDR3: ASCHGGGSYEQY
V: TRBV27; CDR3: ASSLSGRGGYT
V: TRBV6-1; CDR3: ASSSLVADSYEQY
V: TRBV28; CDR3: ASRRTVSPSEQY
V: TRBV19; CDR3: ASSDRGEGGTGELF
V: TRBV28; CDR3: ASSLGQGNQPQH
V: TRBV19; CDR3: ASSMGPYSPLH
V: TRBV5-1; CDR3: ASSLDRRIIDTQY
V: TRBV28; CDR3: ASSLYGSEQF
V: TRBV28; CDR3: ASSLLGGDTGELF
V: TRBV28; CDR3: ASSQLGEDNEQF
V: TRBV28; CDR3: ASSRRTSGRSNEQF
V: TRBV28; CDR3: ASSLPRPWGRVRNEQF
V: TRBV4-1; CDR3: ASSQVEGAPYEQY
V: TRBV28; CDR3: ASSWDRGDTQY
V: TRBV5-5; CDR3: ASSPGQGWNEQF
V: TRBV28; CDR3: ASSLGRTEQF
V: TRBV12-2; CDR3: ASRLDFQGWNTEAF
V: TRBV27; CDR3: ASSRLATGNEQF
V: TRBV7-8; CDR3: ASSATSGRAEQY
V: TRBV28; CDR3: ASSLAGGAYEQY
V: TRBV19; CDR3: ASSIGWGHNEQF
V: TRBV28; CDR3: ASSLGGINEQF
V: TRBV28; CDR3: ASSPPGDQPQH
V: TRBV6-4; CDR3: ASSCGESGAEELF
V: TRBV6-5; CDR3: ASRQGYLTEAF
V: TRBV6-1; CDR3: ASSWSGNTEAF
V: TRBV28; CDR3: ASSTRMGTSGSSVYEQF
V: TRBV7-9; CDR3: ASSGGSGNTIY
V: TRBV28; CDR3: ASSPTYTEAF
V: TRBV27; CDR3: ASSIGPSYEQY
V: TRBV7-8; CDR3: ASSLAGDAYNEQF
V: TRBV6-1; CDR3: ASSEGLIGGYEQY
V: TRBV28; CDR3: ASSFTGGYGYT
V: TRBV28; CDR3: ASSRPGDRGYEQY
V: TRBV7-9; CDR3: ASSFIGGLAGFGPNEQF